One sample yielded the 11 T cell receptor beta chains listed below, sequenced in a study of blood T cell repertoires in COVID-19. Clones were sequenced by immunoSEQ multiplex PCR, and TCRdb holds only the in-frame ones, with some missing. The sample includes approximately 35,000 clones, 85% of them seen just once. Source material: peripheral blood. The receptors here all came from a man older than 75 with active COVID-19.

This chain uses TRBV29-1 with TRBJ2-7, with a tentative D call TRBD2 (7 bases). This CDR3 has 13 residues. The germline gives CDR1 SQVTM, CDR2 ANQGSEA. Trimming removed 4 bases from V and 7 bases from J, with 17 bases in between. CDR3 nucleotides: TGCAGCGTTGGACGAGGGGGGGTCTGGGAGCAGTACTTC. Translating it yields CSVGRGGVWEQYF.

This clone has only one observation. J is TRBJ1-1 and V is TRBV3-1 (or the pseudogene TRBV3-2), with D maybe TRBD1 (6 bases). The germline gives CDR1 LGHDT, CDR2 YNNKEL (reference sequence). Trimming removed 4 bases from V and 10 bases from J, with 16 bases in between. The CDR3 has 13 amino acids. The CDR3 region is CASSPQREGVAFF. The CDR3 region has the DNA TGTGCCAGCAGCCCCCAGAGAGAGGGGGTAGCTTTCTTT.

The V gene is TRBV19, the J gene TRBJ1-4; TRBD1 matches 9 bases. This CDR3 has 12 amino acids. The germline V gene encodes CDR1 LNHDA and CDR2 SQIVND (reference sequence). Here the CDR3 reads CAGQGLNEKLFF. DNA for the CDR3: TGTGCGGGACAGGGTTTAAATGAAAAACTGTTTTTT.

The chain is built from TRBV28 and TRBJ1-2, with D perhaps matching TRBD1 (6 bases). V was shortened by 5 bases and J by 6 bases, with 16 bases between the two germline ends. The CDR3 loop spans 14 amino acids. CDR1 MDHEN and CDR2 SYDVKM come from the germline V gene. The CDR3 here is CASSTPDRSDGYTF. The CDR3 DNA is TGTGCCAGCAGTACCCCCGACAGGTCTGATGGCTACACCTTC.

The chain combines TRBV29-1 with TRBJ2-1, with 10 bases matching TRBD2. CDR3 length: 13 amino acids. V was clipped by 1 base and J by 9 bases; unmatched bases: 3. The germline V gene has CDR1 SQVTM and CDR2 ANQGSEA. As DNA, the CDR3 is TGCAGCGTTGAAGTAGCGGGGGGTCCTGAGCAGTTCTTC. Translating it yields CSVEVAGGPEQFF.

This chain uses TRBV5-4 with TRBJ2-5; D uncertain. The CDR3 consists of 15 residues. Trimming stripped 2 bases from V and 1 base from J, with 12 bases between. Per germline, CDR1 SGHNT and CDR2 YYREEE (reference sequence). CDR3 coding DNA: TGTGCCAGCAGCTTACCTCCCGGGTCCCAAGAGACCCAGTACTTC. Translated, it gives CASSLPPGSQETQYF.

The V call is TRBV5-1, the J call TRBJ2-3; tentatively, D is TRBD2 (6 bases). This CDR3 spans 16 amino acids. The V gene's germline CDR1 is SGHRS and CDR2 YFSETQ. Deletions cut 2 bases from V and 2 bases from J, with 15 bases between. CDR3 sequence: CASSLGGAGTTDTQYF. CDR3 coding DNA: TGCGCCAGCAGCTTAGGTGGCGCGGGAACCACAGATACGCAGTATTTT.

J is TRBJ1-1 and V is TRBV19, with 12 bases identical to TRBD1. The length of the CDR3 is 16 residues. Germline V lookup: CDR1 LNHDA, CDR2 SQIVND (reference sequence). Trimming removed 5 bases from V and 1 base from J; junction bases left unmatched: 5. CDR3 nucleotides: TGTGCCAGTAGTCCAGGGACAGGGGGCCCGAACACTGAAGCTTTCTTT. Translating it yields CASSPGTGGPNTEAFF. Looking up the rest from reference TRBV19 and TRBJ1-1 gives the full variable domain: DGGITQSPKYLFRKEGQNVTLSCEQNLNHDAMYWYRQDPGQGLRLIYYSQIVNDFQKGDIAEGYSVSREKKESFPLTVTSAQKNPTAFYLCASSPGTGGPNTEAFFGQGTRLTVV.

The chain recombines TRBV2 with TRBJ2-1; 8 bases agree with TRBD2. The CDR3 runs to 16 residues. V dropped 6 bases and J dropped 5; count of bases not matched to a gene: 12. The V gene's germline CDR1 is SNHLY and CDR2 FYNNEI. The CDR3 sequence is CASSQRSGGIHNEQFF. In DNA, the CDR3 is TGTGCCAGCAGCCAACGGAGCGGGGGCATCCACAATGAGCAGTTCTTC.

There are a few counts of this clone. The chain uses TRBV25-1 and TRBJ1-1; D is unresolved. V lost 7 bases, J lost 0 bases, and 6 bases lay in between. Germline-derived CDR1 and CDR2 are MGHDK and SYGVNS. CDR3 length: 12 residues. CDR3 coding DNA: TGTGCCAGCACCGCGGTGAACACTGAAGCTTTCTTT. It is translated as CASTAVNTEAFF.

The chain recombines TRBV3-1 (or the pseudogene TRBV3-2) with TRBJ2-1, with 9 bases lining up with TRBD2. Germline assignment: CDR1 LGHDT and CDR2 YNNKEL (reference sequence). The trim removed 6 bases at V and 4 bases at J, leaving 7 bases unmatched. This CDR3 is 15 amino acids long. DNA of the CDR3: TGTGCCAGCAGGAGAGGGACTAGCCATTACAATGAGCAGTTCTTC. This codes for CASRRGTSHYNEQFF.